Following are 17 T cell receptor beta chains from one sample sequenced in a study of blood T cells in healthy people across ages. A sample-barcoded 5' primer and a J-beta primer mix were used in a second PCR of about 7 to 11 cycles. TCRdb recomputed calls from the 5' RACE reads with MiXCR, one row per CDR3 protein. The sample yields 700,000 to 900,000 distinct CDR3 sequences, roughly 24% seen once. These records were also assigned to another study, of T cells of mothers and their children.

Specimen: blood. These receptors came from a boy under 18 in good health.

The chain joins TRBV5-1 to TRBJ2-2; D is possibly TRBD1 or TRBD2 (6 bases each). Trimming shortened V by 0 bases and J by 6 bases, and 12 bases separated the two germline ends. The CDR3 is made up of 15 amino acids. Germline-derived CDR1 and CDR2 are SGHRS and YFSETQ. CDR3 bases: TGCGCCAGCAGCTTGGAGTGGGGGGCCTCCGGGGAGCTGTTTTTT. Translating gives CASSLEWGASGELFF. The entire variable domain, with the rest obtained from reference TRBV5-1 and TRBJ2-2, is as follows: KAGVTQTPRYLIKTRGQQVTLSCSPISGHRSVSWYQQTPGQGLQFLFEYFSETQRNKGNFPGRFSGRQFSNSRSEMNVSTLELGDSALYLCASSLEWGASGELFFGEGSRLTVL.

V gene TRBV10-3 combines with J gene TRBJ1-2; D gene uncertain. The CDR3 has 14 residues. Germline-derived CDR1 and CDR2 are ENHRY and SYGVKD. V was cut by 6 bases and J by 2 bases, with 13 bases left in between. For the CDR3, the DNA is TGTGCCATCAGGGGTCTCTCGTTGAACTATGGCTACACCTTC. The encoded protein is CAIRGLSLNYGYTF.

The rearrangement links TRBV20-1 to TRBJ2-7; TRBD2 matches 12 bases. CDR3 size: 14 residues. J was trimmed by 7 bases and V by 5 bases; bases with no gene match: 9. Germline V gene sequence: CDR1 DFQATT, CDR2 SNEGSKA (reference sequence). The CDR3 region is CSAQGPSGGGEQYF. For the CDR3, the DNA is TGCAGTGCTCAAGGCCCTAGCGGGGGGGGAGAGCAGTACTTC.

J is TRBJ2-1 and V is TRBV20-1; D is perhaps TRBD1 or TRBD2 (6 bases each). The J call may be faulty, since TRBJ2-7 better matches the DNA end. Germline V gives CDR1 DFQATT, CDR2 SNEGSKA (reference sequence). This CDR3 has 15 residues. CDR3 bases: TGCAGTGCTAGAGAGTTCGCAGGGGACTTATACGAGCAGTACTTC. Encoded protein: CSAREFAGDLYEQYF.

The chain carries TRBV6-5 and TRBJ2-3; a weak D match, TRBD2 (6 bases). This CDR3 has 11 amino acids. Germline CDR1 MNHEY, CDR2 SVGAGI. Trimming cost V 9 bases and J 8 bases, with 12 bases left between them. CDR3 bases: TGTGCCAGTACGGAGGGCGGTACGCAGTATTTT. It yields the protein CASTEGGTQYF.

This clonotype has just one count. The chain carries TRBV7-3 and TRBJ2-2; D is undetermined. Trimming pared 1 base from V and 0 bases from J, leaving 12 bases between. The CDR3 is 17 amino acids. Germline CDR1 and CDR2: SGHTA and FQGTGA. CDR3 sequence: CASSLKIGPSNTGELFF. In DNA, the CDR3 is TGTGCCAGCAGCTTAAAAATAGGCCCGTCGAACACCGGGGAGCTGTTTTTT.

In its sample, this clonotype was seen a few times. Here the CDR3 reads CASSFIFDTPLSIAKNIQYF. The CDR3 nucleotides are TGCGCCAGCAGCTTTATCTTTGATACACCACTGTCCATAGCCAAAAACATTCAGTACTTC. The V call is TRBV5-1, the J call TRBJ2-4; no reliable D call. This CDR3 is built from 20 residues. Per germline, CDR1 SGHRS and CDR2 YFSETQ. Trimming cost V 2 bases and J 0 bases, with 24 bases left between them.

V is TRBV10-3 and J is TRBJ1-3, with 11 nucleotides matching TRBD1. The CDR3 is 15 amino acids. Germline CDR1 ENHRY, CDR2 SYGVKD. V was clipped by 2 bases and J by 6 bases; unmatched bases: 3. The CDR3 protein is CAISERTGGENTIYF. The CDR3 DNA sequence: TGTGCCATCAGTGAGCGGACAGGGGGCGAAAACACCATATATTTT.

This clonotype turned up a few times. The rearrangement links TRBV20-1 to TRBJ2-5, with no clear D. The V gene's germline CDR1 is DFQATT and CDR2 SNEGSKA (reference sequence). The CDR3 runs 13 residues. V lost 7 bases, J lost 1 base, and 13 bases lay in between. The CDR3 sequence: CSGLKGAQETQYF. Here the CDR3 DNA reads TGCAGTGGGCTGAAGGGTGCCCAAGAGACCCAGTACTTC.

The rearrangement links TRBV7-6 to TRBJ2-7; D gene unclear. The CDR3 totals 14 residues. Germline-derived CDR1 and CDR2 are SGHVS and FNYEAQ. V dropped 3 bases and J dropped 6 bases, with 15 bases sitting between them. CDR3 in DNA: TGTGCCAGCAGCTTGACCTACCCACTGGGCGAGCAGTACTTC. It encodes CASSLTYPLGEQYF. Using reference TRBV7-6 and TRBJ2-7 for the parts outside the CDR3, the full variable domain is GAGVSQSPRYKVTKRGQDVALRCDPISGHVSLYWYRQALGQGPEFLTYFNYEAQQDKSGLPNDRFSAERPEGSISTLTIQRTEQRDSAMYRCASSLTYPLGEQYFGPGTRLTVT.

This clonotype was recorded a few times. V gene TRBV30 combines with J gene TRBJ1-2; possibly TRBD1 for D (6 bases). Trimming took off 2 bases at V and 7 bases at J, with 11 bases between the two ends. Germline values: CDR1 GTSNPN, CDR2 SVGIG (reference sequence). The CDR3 length is 12 residues. CDR3 loop: CAWSMGGAGYTF. The CDR3 DNA reads TGTGCCTGGAGTATGGGGGGCGCTGGCTACACCTTC.

The rearrangement links TRBV12-3 or TRBV12-4 to TRBJ1-2, with D uncertain. The V and J ends lost 1 base and 3 bases respectively, with 21 bases between them. The CDR3 totals 18 residues. The CDR3 bases are TGTGCCAGCAGTTTAGGGCCTACACCCGGGCAGAGGGACTATGGCTACACCTTC. Residues: CASSLGPTPGQRDYGYTF.

This clonotype has only a few counts. The V and J genes are TRBV7-9 and TRBJ2-5; 9 positions match TRBD1. Germline-derived CDR1 and CDR2 are SEHNR and FQNEAQ (reference sequence). CDR3 length: 14 residues. V gave up 4 bases and J gave up 5 bases; unmatched junction bases: 5. The CDR3 region is CASSSRDRVETQYF. CDR3 coding DNA: TGTGCCAGCAGCTCCCGGGACAGGGTCGAGACCCAGTACTTC.

In its sample, this clonotype was seen a few times. V usage is TRBV12-3 or TRBV12-4 and J usage is TRBJ2-2; tentatively, D is TRBD1 (6 bases). The CDR3 consists of 12 residues. V was cut by 10 bases and J by 8 bases, with 14 bases left in between. CDR3 region: CAINRDGGELFF. In DNA form, the CDR3 reads TGTGCCATCAACAGGGATGGGGGGGAGCTGTTTTTT.

This clonotype has only a few counts. The V gene is TRBV5-1, the J gene TRBJ1-4, with 7 positions matching TRBD1. In germline, CDR1 is SGHRS, CDR2 YFSETQ. The CDR3 is made up of 15 amino acids. J gave up 8 bases and V 1 base, and 8 bases lay outside the gene matches. This CDR3 reads CASSLNTGTVEKLFF. The CDR3, as DNA: TGCGCCAGCAGCTTGAATACCGGGACAGTCGAAAAACTGTTTTTT.

This clonotype was seen a handful of times. V gene TRBV4-1 combines with J gene TRBJ1-6; D possibly corresponds to TRBD1 (5 bases). Looked up from germline, CDR1 is MGHRA and CDR2 is YSYEKL. The CDR3 totals 16 residues. Trimming shortened V by 1 base and J by 6 bases, and 13 bases separated the two germline ends. CDR3 bases: TGCGCCAGCAGCCAAGGAAGGGGCAGGTTTAATTCACCCCTCCACTTT. Translated, it gives CASSQGRGRFNSPLHF.

Of note for this clonotype: An end of the junction differs from the germline gene, which may be a read error. This rearrangement joins TRBV20-1 to TRBJ1-2; D remains ambiguous. The CDR3 totals 9 residues. Germline CDR1 and CDR2: DFQATT and SNEGSKA (reference sequence). This chain's CDR3 is CSASRAEPF. DNA for the CDR3: TGCAGTGCTAGTAGGGCCGAACCCTTC.